The rows below give T cell receptor beta chains drawn from one sample of a study of blood T cell repertoires in COVID-19. Profiled with immunoSEQ multiplex PCR; TCRdb holds only in-frame clones, not every one. The sample has 210,000 or so clones; around nine tenths are singletons. Source material: PBMCs or T cells enriched from blood (not recorded which). All receptors derive from a man under 40 who had recovered from COVID-19. CDR3s include the opening cysteine and the closing phenylalanine or tryptophan. The D gene is left open where the match is weak. A clone size is listed for some rows: how often the clone was seen (once, few, many), or a class if it is expanded.

V gene,J gene,D gene,clone size,CDR3 protein,CDR3 DNA
TRBV11-3,TRBJ2-5,.,.,CASSEDQGSSGGTQYF,TGTGCCAGCAGTGAAGACCAGGGCTCATCCGGGGGGACCCAGTACTTC
TRBV27,TRBJ1-3,.,few,CASRQSSGNTIYF,TGTGCCAGCAGACAGAGCTCTGGAAACACCATATATTTT
TRBV5-6,TRBJ2-7,TRBD1,once,CASSYRGLTSYEQYF,TGTGCCAGCAGTTACAGGGGGCTTACCTCCTACGAGCAGTACTTC
TRBV6-1,TRBJ1-2,.,.,CASSESEWYGYTF,TGTGCCAGCAGTGAATCAGAATGGTATGGCTACACCTTC
TRBV4-2,TRBJ2-7,TRBD1,.,CASSHQEGQAYEQYF,TGTGCCAGCAGCCACCAAGAGGGACAGGCCTACGAGCAGTACTTC
TRBV6-2/TRBV6-3,TRBJ1-5,.,.,CASSPDSLINQPQHF,TGTGCCAGCAGTCCCGACAGCCTTATCAATCAGCCCCAGCATTTT
TRBV10-3,TRBJ1-1,.,few,CAISAQPGGNTEAFF,TGTGCCATCAGCGCTCAACCGGGGGGGAACACTGAAGCTTTCTTT
TRBV5-1,TRBJ2-5,TRBD1,.,CASSEGQGTFGRETQYF,TGCGCCAGCAGCGAGGGACAGGGGACGTTCGGTCGGGAGACCCAGTACTTC
TRBV2,TRBJ1-5,.,.,CASSPSRRQPQHF,TGTGCCAGTAGTCCCAGTCGCCGTCAGCCCCAGCATTTT
TRBV3-1/TRBV3-2,TRBJ2-5,TRBD2,.,CASSPINLAGRETQYF,TGTGCCAGCAGCCCTATCAATCTAGCGGGGCGGGAGACCCAGTACTTC
TRBV5-1,TRBJ1-2,.,.,CASRVTGEDGYTF,TGCGCCAGCAGGGTGACGGGGGAGGATGGCTACACCTTC
TRBV28,TRBJ1-1,TRBD1,.,CASAMGQGTTEAFF,TGTGCCAGCGCTATGGGACAGGGTACCACTGAAGCTTTCTTT
TRBV6-5,TRBJ2-5,.,.,CASRSQGWETQYF,TGTGCCAGCAGATCACAGGGATGGGAGACCCAGTACTTC
TRBV28,TRBJ1-2,TRBD1,.,CASQQGLYGYTF,TGTGCCAGCCAACAGGGGCTCTATGGCTACACCTTC
TRBV4-2,TRBJ1-1,TRBD1,once,CASSQARTGGYTEAFF,TGTGCCAGCAGCCAAGCGCGAACAGGGGGGTACACTGAAGCTTTCTTT
TRBV12-3/TRBV12-4,TRBJ2-7,TRBD1,.,CASTGTGSYEQYF,TGTGCCAGCACCGGGACAGGCTCCTACGAGCAGTACTTC
TRBV18,TRBJ1-4,TRBD1,.,CASSPDGQGREKLFF,TGTGCCAGCTCACCCGACGGACAGGGTAGGGAAAAACTGTTTTTT
TRBV4-1,TRBJ2-3,.,.,CASSQVRADTQYF,TGCGCCAGCAGCCAAGTACGGGCAGATACGCAGTATTTT
TRBV28,TRBJ1-5,.,.,CASSEQGNQPQHF,TGTGCCAGCAGTGAGCAGGGAAATCAGCCCCAGCATTTT
TRBV28,TRBJ1-1,.,.,CATSSGNTEAFF,TGTGCCACCAGCAGCGGGAACACTGAAGCTTTCTTT
TRBV4-1,TRBJ2-5,.,once,CASSHRETQYF,TGCGCCAGCAGCCATCGAGAGACCCAGTACTTC
TRBV28,TRBJ1-1,TRBD1,.,CASSQAGTGANTEAFF,TGTGCCAGCAGTCAAGCCGGGACAGGGGCGAACACTGAAGCTTTCTTT
TRBV11-2,TRBJ2-2,.,.,CASSQRGGTGELFF,TGTGCCAGCAGCCAGAGGGGGGGAACCGGGGAGCTGTTTTTT
TRBV24-1,TRBJ2-3,.,.,CATSDGQSDTQYF,TGTGCCACCAGTGATGGACAGTCCGATACGCAGTATTTT
TRBV19,TRBJ2-6,.,.,CASTFSSGANVLTF,TGTGCCAGTACCTTTAGCTCTGGGGCCAACGTCCTGACTTTC
TRBV11-2,TRBJ2-7,TRBD1,.,CASSVDRVREQYF,TGTGCCAGCAGCGTTGACAGGGTGAGGGAGCAGTACTTC
TRBV5-5,TRBJ1-1,.,.,CASSRTDMNTEAFF,TGTGCCAGCAGCCGCACAGACATGAACACTGAAGCTTTCTTT
TRBV4-1,TRBJ1-2,TRBD1,.,CASRRTGDPTGYTF,TGCGCCAGCAGACGTACAGGGGACCCTACGGGCTACACCTTC
TRBV5-1,TRBJ2-7,TRBD1,.,CASSFLLRGSSYEQYF,TGCGCCAGCAGTTTCCTTCTCAGGGGGTCCTCCTACGAGCAGTACTTC
TRBV27,TRBJ2-5,.,.,CASNGGETQYF,TGTGCCAGCAACGGGGGAGAGACCCAGTACTTC
TRBV4-3,TRBJ1-3,.,.,CASSQDWNQGGNTIYF,TGCGCCAGCAGCCAAGATTGGAATCAGGGAGGAAACACCATATATTTT
TRBV6-2/TRBV6-3,TRBJ1-5,.,.,CASSYSWESQHF,TGTGCCAGCAGTTACTCGTGGGAGTCCCAGCATTTT
TRBV6-2/TRBV6-3,TRBJ2-3,.,.,CASTYGGGWMDTQYF,TGTGCCAGCACTTACGGAGGTGGTTGGATGGATACGCAGTATTTT
TRBV7-8,TRBJ2-1,TRBD2,.,CASTLGRGSRYEQFF,TGTGCCAGCACATTGGGTCGCGGGAGTAGGTATGAGCAGTTCTTC
TRBV18,TRBJ2-1,.,few,CASSPVSGYNEQFF,TGTGCCAGCTCACCCGTTAGCGGATACAATGAGCAGTTCTTC
TRBV15,TRBJ2-7,TRBD2,.,CATSATSGNVPYYEQYF,TGTGCCACCAGCGCGACTAGCGGGAATGTCCCTTACTACGAGCAGTACTTC
TRBV7-9,TRBJ1-2,.,.,CASSLTGHVYGYTF,TGTGCCAGCAGCTTAACAGGACACGTCTATGGCTACACCTTC
TRBV7-9,TRBJ2-2,.,few,CASSSAQGRELFF,TGTGCCAGCAGCTCCGCACAGGGCAGGGAGCTGTTTTTT
TRBV27,TRBJ1-1,TRBD1,.,CASRGQGANTEAFF,TGTGCCAGCAGGGGACAGGGAGCGAACACTGAAGCTTTCTTT
TRBV9,TRBJ2-2,.,.,CASSSGGGELFF,TGTGCCAGCAGTTCAGGAGGCGGGGAGCTGTTTTTT
TRBV10-1,TRBJ1-2,.,.,CASSESSASGYGYTF,TGCGCCAGCAGTGAGTCGTCGGCATCGGGCTATGGCTACACCTTC
TRBV7-8,TRBJ1-1,TRBD1,.,CASSLEGGLTEAFF,TGTGCCAGCAGCTTAGAAGGGGGCCTAACTGAAGCTTTCTTT
TRBV6-2/TRBV6-3,TRBJ2-7,TRBD2,.,CASSLAGLAVYEQYF,TGTGCCAGCAGCCTCGCCGGACTAGCGGTATACGAGCAGTACTTC
TRBV30,TRBJ2-3,TRBD2,.,CAWNGLAGSSGNTDTQYF,TGTGCCTGGAACGGTCTAGCGGGGAGTTCTGGGAACACAGATACGCAGTATTTT
TRBV2,TRBJ2-7,TRBD2,.,CASSKGAGAHYEQYF,TGTGCCAGCAGTAAAGGAGCGGGGGCCCACTACGAGCAGTACTTC
TRBV27,TRBJ1-1,TRBD1,once,CASLYRWTGVNTEAFF,TGTGCCAGCCTCTACCGTTGGACAGGGGTGAACACTGAAGCTTTCTTT
TRBV2,TRBJ2-7,.,.,CASSERRAGSYEQYF,TGTGCCAGCAGTGAAAGGCGGGCAGGCTCCTACGAGCAGTACTTC
TRBV18,TRBJ1-5,.,.,CASSLLTLRGIGSNQPQHF,TGTGCCAGCTCACTACTAACTCTTAGGGGGATAGGCAGCAATCAGCCCCAGCATTTT
TRBV7-9,TRBJ1-2,TRBD1,few,CASSPQGNLAGYTF,TGTGCCAGCAGTCCACAGGGGAACCTCGCCGGCTACACCTTC
TRBV18,TRBJ2-3,TRBD1,.,CASSRGGQGLPDTQYF,TGTGCCAGCTCACGAGGCGGACAGGGGCTCCCGGATACGCAGTATTTT
TRBV3-1/TRBV3-2,TRBJ1-6,TRBD1,.,CASSRETGYNSPLHF,TGTGCCAGCAGCCGGGAGACAGGGTACAATTCACCCCTCCACTTT
TRBV4-3,TRBJ2-1,TRBD1,.,CASTKGASHNEQFF,TGCGCCAGCACGAAGGGGGCCAGCCACAATGAGCAGTTCTTC
TRBV4-3,TRBJ2-3,.,.,CASSQEARPSDTQYF,TGCGCCAGCAGCCAAGAAGCCAGGCCCTCAGATACGCAGTATTTT
TRBV5-5,TRBJ1-2,TRBD1,.,CASSLERGLGYTF,TGTGCCAGCAGCCTTGAAAGGGGGCTTGGCTACACCTTC
TRBV5-1,TRBJ1-6,.,.,CASSLAGNGNSPLHF,TGCGCCAGCAGCTTGGCCGGGAATGGCAATTCACCCCTCCACTTT
TRBV6-6,TRBJ1-2,.,.,CASSYSRGALSYTF,TGTGCCAGCAGTTACTCCCGGGGGGCGCTGAGCTACACCTTC
TRBV28,TRBJ2-4,.,.,CASGMTELAKNIQYF,TGTGCCAGCGGAATGACAGAACTAGCCAAAAACATTCAGTACTTC
TRBV11-2,TRBJ2-1,.,.,CASSLLPRVVNEQFF,TGTGCCAGCAGCTTATTACCCAGGGTGGTAAATGAGCAGTTCTTC
TRBV3-1/TRBV3-2,TRBJ2-1,.,.,CASSQAGLLEQFF,TGTGCCAGCAGCCAGGCGGGACTTCTTGAGCAGTTCTTC